This T cell receptor beta chain was recovered during a study of metastatic and nonmetastatic thyroid tumors. Thyroid surgery was preceded by no treatment in any patient. Authors' data handling: Clinicopathological groups of papillary thyroid cancer showed CDR3 differences that were used to build a distant-metastasis classifier. TCRdb redid the clone calls on the PCR reads using MiXCR. TCRdb, not the original authors, processed these V and J calls. Here the sample spans tens of thousands of clones, 17% being singletons. This clone was recorded many times. In germline, CDR1 is DFQATT, CDR2 SNEGSKA (reference sequence). V dropped 5 bases and J dropped 7; count of bases not matched to a gene: 8. The CDR3 is 14 amino acids.

The source material was blood. The receptor comes from a male donor with papillary thyroid cancer or a benign thyroid nodule (not recorded which). Some clones in this sample may be carry-over from other donors' samples. This chain connects TRBV20-1 to TRBJ2-1, with 10 bases that match TRBD2. The CDR3 loop is CSAVAGGEVNEQFF. For the CDR3, the DNA is TGCAGTGCTGTAGCGGGAGGCGAGGTAAATGAGCAGTTCTTC.